The sample holds a few counts of the clone carrying this T cell receptor (beta chain). Its target is not known. The sample comes from a study of T cells after yellow fever vaccination. The CDR3 covers 11 residues. General study points: Though it reached lower strength, the secondary response hit its peak faster, day 5 versus 15.

One entry per CDR3 protein results from TCRdb running MiXCR on the 5' RACE reads. The table shows tens of thousands of distinct CDR3 sequences, with around 7.7% occurring only once. The sequence derives from a man between 25 and 39 years old who received the YFV17D yellow fever vaccine. The input for sequencing was CD8+ T cells sorted from PBMCs, taken on the day of the yellow fever booster vaccination. This chain connects TRBV21-1 to TRBJ2-7; no check of the table's D call, TRBD1, against the DNA was made. TRBV21-1 corresponds to a pseudogene. This CDR3 reads CASSRADEQYF. The CDR3 DNA is TGTGCCAGCAGCAGGGCGGACGAGCAGTACTTC.